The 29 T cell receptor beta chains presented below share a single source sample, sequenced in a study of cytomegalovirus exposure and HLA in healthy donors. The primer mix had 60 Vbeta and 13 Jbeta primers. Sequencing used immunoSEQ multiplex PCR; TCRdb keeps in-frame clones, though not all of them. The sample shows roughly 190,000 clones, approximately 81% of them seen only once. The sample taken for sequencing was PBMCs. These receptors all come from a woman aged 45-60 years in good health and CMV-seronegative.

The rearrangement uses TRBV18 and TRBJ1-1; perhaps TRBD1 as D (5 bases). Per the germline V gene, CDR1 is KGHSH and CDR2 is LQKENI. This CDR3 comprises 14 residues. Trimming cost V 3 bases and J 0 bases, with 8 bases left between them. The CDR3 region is CASSPGLVNTEAFF. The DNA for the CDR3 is TGTGCCAGCTCACCGGGGCTCGTGAACACTGAAGCTTTCTTT.

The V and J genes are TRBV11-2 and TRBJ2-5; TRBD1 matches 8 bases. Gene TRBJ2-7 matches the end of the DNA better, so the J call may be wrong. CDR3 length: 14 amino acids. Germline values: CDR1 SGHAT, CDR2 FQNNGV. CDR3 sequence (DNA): TGTGCCAGCAGCTTCCGGACAGGGTCCCACGAGCAGTACTTC. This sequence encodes CASSFRTGSHEQYF.

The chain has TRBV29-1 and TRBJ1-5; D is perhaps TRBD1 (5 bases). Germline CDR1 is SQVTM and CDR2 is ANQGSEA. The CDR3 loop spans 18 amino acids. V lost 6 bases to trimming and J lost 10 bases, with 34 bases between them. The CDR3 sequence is CSVAGVGGGGVAISPQHF. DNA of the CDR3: TGCAGCGTAGCTGGGGTGGGTGGGGGGGGAGTCGCAATCAGCCCCCAGCATTTT.

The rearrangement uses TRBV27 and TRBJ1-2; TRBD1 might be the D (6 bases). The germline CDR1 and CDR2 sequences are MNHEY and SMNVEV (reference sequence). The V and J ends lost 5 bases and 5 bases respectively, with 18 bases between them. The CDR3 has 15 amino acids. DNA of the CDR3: TGTGCCAGCAGTCCAACCACAGGGCGGTCTTATGGCTACACCTTC. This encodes CASSPTTGRSYGYTF.

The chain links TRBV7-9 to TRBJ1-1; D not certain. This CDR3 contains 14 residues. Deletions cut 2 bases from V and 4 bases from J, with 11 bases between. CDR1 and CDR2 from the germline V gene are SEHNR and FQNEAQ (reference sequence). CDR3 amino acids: CASSLPERGTEAFF. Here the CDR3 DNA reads TGTGCCAGCAGCTTACCCGAACGAGGCACTGAAGCTTTCTTT.

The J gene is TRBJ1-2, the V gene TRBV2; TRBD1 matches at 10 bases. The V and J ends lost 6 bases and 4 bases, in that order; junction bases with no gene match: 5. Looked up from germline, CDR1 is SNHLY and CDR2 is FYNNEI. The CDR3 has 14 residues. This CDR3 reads CASRDRQGAYGYTF. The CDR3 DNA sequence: TGTGCCAGCAGAGACCGACAGGGGGCCTATGGCTACACCTTC.

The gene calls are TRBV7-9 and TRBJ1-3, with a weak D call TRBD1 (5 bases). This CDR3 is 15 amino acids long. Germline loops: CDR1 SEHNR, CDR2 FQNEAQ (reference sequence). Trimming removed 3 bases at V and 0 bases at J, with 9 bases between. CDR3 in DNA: TGTGCCAGCAGCTTGACCGGGGGCTCTGGAAACACCATATATTTT. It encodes CASSLTGGSGNTIYF.

In DNA form, the CDR3 reads TGCGCCAGCAGCAGCCGGACTAGCGGGAGTGCAACAGATACGCAGTATTTT. It translates to CASSSRTSGSATDTQYF. The V gene is TRBV5-1, the J gene TRBJ2-3; 13 nucleotides align to TRBD2. The CDR3 runs 17 residues. V was pared by 4 bases and J by 3 bases, with 8 bases of the junction left unmatched. Germline CDR1 SGHRS, CDR2 YFSETQ. Full variable domain (remainder filled in from reference TRBV5-1 and TRBJ2-3): KAGVTQTPRYLIKTRGQQVTLSCSPISGHRSVSWYQQTPGQGLQFLFEYFSETQRNKGNFPGRFSGRQFSNSRSEMNVSTLELGDSALYLCASSSRTSGSATDTQYFGPGTRLTVL.

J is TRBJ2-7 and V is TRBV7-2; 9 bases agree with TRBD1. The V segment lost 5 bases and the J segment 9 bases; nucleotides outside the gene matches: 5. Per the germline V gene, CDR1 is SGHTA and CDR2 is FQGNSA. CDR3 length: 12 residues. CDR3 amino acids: CASSLGTGRQYF. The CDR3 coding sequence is TGTGCCAGCAGCCTCGGGACAGGGAGGCAGTACTTC.

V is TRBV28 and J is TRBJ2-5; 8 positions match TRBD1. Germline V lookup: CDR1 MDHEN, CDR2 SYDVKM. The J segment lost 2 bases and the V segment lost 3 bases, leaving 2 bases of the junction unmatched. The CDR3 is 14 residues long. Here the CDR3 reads CASSFRGPQETQYF. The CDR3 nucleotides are TGTGCCAGCAGTTTCAGGGGGCCTCAAGAGACCCAGTACTTC.

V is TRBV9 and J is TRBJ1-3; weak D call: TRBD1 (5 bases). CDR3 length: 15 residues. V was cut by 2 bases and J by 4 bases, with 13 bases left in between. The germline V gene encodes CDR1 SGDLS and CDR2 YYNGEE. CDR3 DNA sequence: TGTGCCAGCAGCGTCGACAGTTTCGGAGGAAACACCATATATTTT. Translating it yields CASSVDSFGGNTIYF.

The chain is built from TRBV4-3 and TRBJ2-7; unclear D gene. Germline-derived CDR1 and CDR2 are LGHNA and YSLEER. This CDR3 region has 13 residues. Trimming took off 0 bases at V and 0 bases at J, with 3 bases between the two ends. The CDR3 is CASSQDYSYEQYF. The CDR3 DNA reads TGCGCCAGCAGCCAAGATTACTCCTACGAGCAGTACTTC.

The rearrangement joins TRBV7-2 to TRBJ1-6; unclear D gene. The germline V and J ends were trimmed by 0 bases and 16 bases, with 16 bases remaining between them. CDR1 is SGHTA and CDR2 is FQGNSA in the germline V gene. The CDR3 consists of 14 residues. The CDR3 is CASSLAIASSLLHF. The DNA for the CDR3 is TGTGCCAGCAGCTTAGCTATCGCCAGTAGCCTACTCCACTTT.

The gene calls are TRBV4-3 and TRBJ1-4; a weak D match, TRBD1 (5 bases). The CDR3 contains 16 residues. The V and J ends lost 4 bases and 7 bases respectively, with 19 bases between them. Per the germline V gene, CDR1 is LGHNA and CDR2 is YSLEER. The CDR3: CASSPFAQTDVEKLFF. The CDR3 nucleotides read TGCGCCAGCAGCCCATTCGCGCAGACAGATGTTGAAAAACTGTTTTTT.

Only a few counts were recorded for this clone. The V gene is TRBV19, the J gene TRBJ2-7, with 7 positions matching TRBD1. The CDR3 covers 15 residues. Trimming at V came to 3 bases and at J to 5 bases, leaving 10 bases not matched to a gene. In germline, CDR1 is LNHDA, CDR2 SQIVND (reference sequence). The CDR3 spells CASSMGRGRVDEQYF. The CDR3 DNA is TGTGCCAGTAGTATGGGAAGGGGGCGCGTCGACGAGCAGTACTTC.

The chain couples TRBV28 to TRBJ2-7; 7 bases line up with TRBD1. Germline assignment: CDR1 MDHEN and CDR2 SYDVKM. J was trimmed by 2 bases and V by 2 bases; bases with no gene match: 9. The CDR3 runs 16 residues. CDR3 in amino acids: CASSLAETGYPYEQYF. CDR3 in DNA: TGTGCCAGCAGTTTAGCCGAGACAGGGTACCCCTACGAGCAGTACTTC.

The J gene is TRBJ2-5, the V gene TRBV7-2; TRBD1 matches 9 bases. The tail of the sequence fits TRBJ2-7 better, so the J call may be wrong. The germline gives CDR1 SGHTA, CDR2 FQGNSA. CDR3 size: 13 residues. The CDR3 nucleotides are TGTGCCAGCACGGGGACAGGGTTAGGCGAGCAGTACTTC. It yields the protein CASTGTGLGEQYF.

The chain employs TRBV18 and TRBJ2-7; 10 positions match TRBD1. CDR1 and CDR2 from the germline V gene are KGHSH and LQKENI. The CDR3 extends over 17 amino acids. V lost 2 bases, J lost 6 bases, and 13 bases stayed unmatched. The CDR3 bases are TGTGCCAGCTCACCAGCTGACAGGGGGCAACCGCGGTCCGAGCAGTACTTC. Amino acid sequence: CASSPADRGQPRSEQYF.

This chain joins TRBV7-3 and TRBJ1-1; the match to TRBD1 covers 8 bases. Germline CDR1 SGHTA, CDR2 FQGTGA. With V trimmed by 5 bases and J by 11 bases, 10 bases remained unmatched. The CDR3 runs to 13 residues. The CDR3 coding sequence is TGTGCCAGCAGCGCGTCAGGGGGCAGGGTGGCTTTCTTT. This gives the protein CASSASGGRVAFF. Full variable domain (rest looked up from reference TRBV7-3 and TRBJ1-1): GAGVSQTPSNKVTEKGKYVELRCDPISGHTALYWYRQSLGQGPEFLIYFQGTGAADDSGLPNDRFFAVRPEGSVSTLKIQRTERGDSAVYLCASSASGGRVAFFGQGTRLTVV.

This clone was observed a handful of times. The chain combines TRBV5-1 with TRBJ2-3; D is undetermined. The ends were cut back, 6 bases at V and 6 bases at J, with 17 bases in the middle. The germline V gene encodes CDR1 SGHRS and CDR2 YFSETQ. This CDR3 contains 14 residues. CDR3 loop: CASNKEVVGDTQYF. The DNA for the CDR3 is TGCGCCAGCAACAAAGAGGTCGTTGGGGATACGCAGTATTTT. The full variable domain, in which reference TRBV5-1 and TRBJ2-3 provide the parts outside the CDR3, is KAGVTQTPRYLIKTRGQQVTLSCSPISGHRSVSWYQQTPGQGLQFLFEYFSETQRNKGNFPGRFSGRQFSNSRSEMNVSTLELGDSALYLCASNKEVVGDTQYFGPGTRLTVL.

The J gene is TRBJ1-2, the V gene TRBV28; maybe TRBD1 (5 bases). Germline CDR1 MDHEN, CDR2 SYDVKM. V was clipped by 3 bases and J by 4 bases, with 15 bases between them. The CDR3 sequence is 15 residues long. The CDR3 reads CASSLAGPEFYGYTF. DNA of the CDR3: TGTGCCAGCAGTTTGGCAGGGCCAGAATTCTATGGCTACACCTTC.

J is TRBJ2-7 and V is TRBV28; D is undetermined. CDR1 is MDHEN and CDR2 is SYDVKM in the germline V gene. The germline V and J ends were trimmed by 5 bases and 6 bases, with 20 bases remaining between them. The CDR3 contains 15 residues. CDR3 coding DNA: TGTGCCAGCAGTCTACCCCTAGAGTATGCCGCCGAGCAGTACTTC. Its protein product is CASSLPLEYAAEQYF.

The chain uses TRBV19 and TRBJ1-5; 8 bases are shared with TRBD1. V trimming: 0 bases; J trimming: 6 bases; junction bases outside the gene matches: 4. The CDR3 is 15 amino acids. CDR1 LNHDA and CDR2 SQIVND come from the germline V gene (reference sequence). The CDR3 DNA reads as TGTGCCAGTAGTATAGACGGGACAGGAGGTCAGCCCCAGCATTTT. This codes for CASSIDGTGGQPQHF.

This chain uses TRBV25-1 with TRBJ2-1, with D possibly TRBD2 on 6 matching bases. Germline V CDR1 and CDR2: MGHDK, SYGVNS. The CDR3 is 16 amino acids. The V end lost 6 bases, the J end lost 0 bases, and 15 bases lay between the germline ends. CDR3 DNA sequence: TGTGCCAGCAGACCTCCGGGACTTAGCTCCTACAATGAGCAGTTCTTC. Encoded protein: CASRPPGLSSYNEQFF.

Here the CDR3 reads CASRGDRNSNQPQHF. The CDR3 DNA reads as TGTGCCAGCAGAGGGGACAGAAATAGCAATCAGCCCCAGCATTTT. The chain links TRBV2 to TRBJ1-5; 7 bases agree with TRBD1. The CDR3 is 15 amino acids. V lost 6 bases and J lost 0; bases outside the gene matches: 5. The V gene's germline CDR1 is SNHLY and CDR2 FYNNEI.

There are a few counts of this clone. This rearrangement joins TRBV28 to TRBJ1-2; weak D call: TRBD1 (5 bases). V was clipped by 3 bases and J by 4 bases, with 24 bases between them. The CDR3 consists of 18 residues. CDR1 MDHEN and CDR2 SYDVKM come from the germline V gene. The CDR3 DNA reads TGTGCCAGCAGTTTGGGGGGGAAACAGGCGGCCTCCTCCTATGGCTACACCTTC. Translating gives CASSLGGKQAASSYGYTF.

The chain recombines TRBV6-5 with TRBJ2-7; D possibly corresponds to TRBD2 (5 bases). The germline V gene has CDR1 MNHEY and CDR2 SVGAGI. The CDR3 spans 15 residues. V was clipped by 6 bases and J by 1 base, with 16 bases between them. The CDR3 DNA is TGTGCCAGCAGGGGAGTATCAAGCGGTTCCTACGAGCAGTACTTC. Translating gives CASRGVSSGSYEQYF.

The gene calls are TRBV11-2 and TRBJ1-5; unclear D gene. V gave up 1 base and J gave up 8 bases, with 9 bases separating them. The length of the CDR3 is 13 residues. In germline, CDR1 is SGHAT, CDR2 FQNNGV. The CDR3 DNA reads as TGTGCCAGCAGCTTAGGGCTGACAAAGCCCCAGCATTTT. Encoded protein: CASSLGLTKPQHF.

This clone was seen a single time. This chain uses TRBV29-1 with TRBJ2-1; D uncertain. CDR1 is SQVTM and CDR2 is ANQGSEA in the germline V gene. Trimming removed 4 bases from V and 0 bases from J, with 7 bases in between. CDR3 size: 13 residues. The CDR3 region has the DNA TGCAGCGTTGGCAGGATCTCCTACAATGAGCAGTTCTTC. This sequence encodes CSVGRISYNEQFF.